This TCR beta chain derives from a study of T cell changes during pregnancy in multiple sclerosis. The assay was immunoSEQ multiplex PCR, and TCRdb's table has in-frame clones only and misses some. In the table there are over 65,000 clones, roughly nine tenths of which are singletons. In germline, CDR1 is SGHNT, CDR2 YYREEE (reference sequence). V trimming: 3 bases; J trimming: 5 bases; junction bases outside the gene matches: 9. This CDR3 contains 15 residues. The sequencing here drew on peripheral blood, taken in the first trimester of pregnancy. The receptor was derived from a female donor with multiple sclerosis, enrolled in a pregnancy study. This chain joins TRBV5-4 and TRBJ1-1; TRBD1 matches at 8 bases. In nucleotides, the CDR3 is TGTGCCAGCAGCTCCCCCGGGACAGGCGGGACTGAAGCTTTCTTT. It yields the protein CASSSPGTGGTEAFF.